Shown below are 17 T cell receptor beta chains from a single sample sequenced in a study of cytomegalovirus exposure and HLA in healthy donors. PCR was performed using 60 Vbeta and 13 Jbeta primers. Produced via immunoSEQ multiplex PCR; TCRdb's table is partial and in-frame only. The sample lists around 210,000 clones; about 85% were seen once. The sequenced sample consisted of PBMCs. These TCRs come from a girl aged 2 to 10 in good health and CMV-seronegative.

CDR3 region: CASSLGRNSPLHF. CDR3 bases: TGTGCCAGCAGTTTGGGGCGGAATTCACCCCTCCACTTT. The chain recombines TRBV27 with TRBJ1-6; perhaps TRBD1 as D (5 bases). Germline V lookup: CDR1 MNHEY, CDR2 SMNVEV (reference sequence). CDR3 length: 13 amino acids. V was pared by 3 bases and J by 7 bases, with 7 bases between.

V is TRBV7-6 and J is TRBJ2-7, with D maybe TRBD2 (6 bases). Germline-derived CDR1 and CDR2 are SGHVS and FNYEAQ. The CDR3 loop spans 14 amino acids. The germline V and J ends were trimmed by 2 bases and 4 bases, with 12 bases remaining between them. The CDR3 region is CASSLRGYQYEQYF. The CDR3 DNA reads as TGTGCCAGCAGCTTACGGGGGTACCAGTACGAGCAGTACTTC.

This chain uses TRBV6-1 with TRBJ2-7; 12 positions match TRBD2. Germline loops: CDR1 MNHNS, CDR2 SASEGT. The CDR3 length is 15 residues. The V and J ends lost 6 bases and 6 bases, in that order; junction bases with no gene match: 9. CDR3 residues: CASRLAGGVVGEQYF. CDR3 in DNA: TGTGCCAGCAGGCTAGCGGGGGGGGTGGTGGGCGAGCAGTACTTC.

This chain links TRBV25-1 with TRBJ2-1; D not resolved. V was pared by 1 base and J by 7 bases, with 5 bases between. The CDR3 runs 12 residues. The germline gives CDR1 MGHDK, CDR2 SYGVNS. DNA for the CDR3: TGTGCCAGCAGTGAATCTTTGAATGAGCAGTTCTTC. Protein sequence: CASSESLNEQFF.

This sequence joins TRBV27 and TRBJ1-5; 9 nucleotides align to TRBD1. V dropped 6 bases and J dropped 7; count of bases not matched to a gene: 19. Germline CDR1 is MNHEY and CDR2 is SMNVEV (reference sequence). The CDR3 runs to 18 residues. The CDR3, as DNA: TGTGCCAGCAGAAAATGGACTATTTCCGGGACAGGGCTGCAGCCCCAGCATTTT. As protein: CASRKWTISGTGLQPQHF.

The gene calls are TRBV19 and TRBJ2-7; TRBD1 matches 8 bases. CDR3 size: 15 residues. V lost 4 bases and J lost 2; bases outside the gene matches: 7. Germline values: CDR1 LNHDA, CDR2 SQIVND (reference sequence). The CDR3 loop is CASSTRDRNAYEQYF. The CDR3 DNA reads TGTGCCAGTAGTACCAGGGACAGGAACGCCTACGAGCAGTACTTC. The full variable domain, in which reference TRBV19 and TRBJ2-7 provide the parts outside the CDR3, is DGGITQSPKYLFRKEGQNVTLSCEQNLNHDAMYWYRQDPGQGLRLIYYSQIVNDFQKGDIAEGYSVSREKKESFPLTVTSAQKNPTAFYLCASSTRDRNAYEQYFGPGTRLTVT.

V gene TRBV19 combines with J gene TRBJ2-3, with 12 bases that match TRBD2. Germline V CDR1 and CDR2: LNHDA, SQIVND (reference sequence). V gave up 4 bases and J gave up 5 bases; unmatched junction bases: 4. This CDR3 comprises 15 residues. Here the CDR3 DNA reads TGTGCCAGTAGTACTAGCGGGGGGGCTGGAGATACGCAGTATTTT. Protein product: CASSTSGGAGDTQYF.

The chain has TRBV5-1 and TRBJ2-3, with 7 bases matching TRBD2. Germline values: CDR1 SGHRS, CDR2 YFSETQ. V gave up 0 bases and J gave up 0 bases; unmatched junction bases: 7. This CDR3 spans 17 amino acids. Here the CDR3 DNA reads TGCGCCAGCAGCTTGGAGGCTAGCGGAACTAGCACAGATACGCAGTATTTT. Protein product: CASSLEASGTSTDTQYF.

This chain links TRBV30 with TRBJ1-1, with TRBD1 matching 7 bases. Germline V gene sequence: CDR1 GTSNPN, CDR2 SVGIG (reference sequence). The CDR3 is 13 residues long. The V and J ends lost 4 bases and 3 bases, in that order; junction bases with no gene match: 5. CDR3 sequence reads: CAWTGGGDTEAFF. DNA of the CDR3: TGTGCCTGGACCGGAGGGGGCGACACTGAAGCTTTCTTT.

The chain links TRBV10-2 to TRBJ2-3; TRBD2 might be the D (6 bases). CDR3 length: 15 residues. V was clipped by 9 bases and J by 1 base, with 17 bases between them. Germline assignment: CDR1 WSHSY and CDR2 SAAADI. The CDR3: CARITVSGRTDTQYF. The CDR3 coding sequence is TGCGCCAGAATAACAGTTAGCGGTCGCACAGATACGCAGTATTTT.

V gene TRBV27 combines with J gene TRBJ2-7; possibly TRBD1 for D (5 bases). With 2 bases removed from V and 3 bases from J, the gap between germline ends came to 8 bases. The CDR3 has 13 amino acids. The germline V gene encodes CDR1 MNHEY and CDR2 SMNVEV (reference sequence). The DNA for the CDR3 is TGTGCCAGCAGTTTAGACAGCTACTACGAGCAGTACTTC. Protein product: CASSLDSYYEQYF.

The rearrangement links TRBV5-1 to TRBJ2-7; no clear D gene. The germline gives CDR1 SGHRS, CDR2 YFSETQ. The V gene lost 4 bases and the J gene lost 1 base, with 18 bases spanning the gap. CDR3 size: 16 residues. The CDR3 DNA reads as TGCGCCAGCAGCCCCCCTTCTTCGAGAGGATCCTACGAGCAGTACTTC. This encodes CASSPPSSRGSYEQYF.

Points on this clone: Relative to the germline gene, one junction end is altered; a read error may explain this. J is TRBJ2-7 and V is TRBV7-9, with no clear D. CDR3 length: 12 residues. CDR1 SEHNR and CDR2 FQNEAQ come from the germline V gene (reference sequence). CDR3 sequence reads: CSSSPSSYEQYF. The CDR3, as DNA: TGTTCCAGCAGCCCCAGCTCCTACGAGCAGTACTTC.

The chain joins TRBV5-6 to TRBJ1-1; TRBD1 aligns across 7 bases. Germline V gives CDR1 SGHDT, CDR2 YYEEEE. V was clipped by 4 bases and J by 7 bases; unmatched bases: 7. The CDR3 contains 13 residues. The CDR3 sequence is CASSPGTAIEAFF. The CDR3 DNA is TGTGCCAGCAGCCCCGGGACAGCTATTGAAGCTTTCTTT.

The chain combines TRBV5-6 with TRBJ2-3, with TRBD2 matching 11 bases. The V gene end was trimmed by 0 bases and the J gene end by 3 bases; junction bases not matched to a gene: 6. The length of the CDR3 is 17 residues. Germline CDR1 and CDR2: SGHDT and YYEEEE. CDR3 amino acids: CASSLVLTSGRTDTQYF. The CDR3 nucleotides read TGTGCCAGCAGCTTGGTGTTAACTAGCGGGAGAACAGATACGCAGTATTTT. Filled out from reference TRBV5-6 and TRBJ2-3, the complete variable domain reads DAGVTQSPTHLIKTRGQQVTLRCSPKSGHDTVSWYQQALGQGPQFIFQYYEEEERQRGNFPDRFSGHQFPNYSSELNVNALLLGDSALYLCASSLVLTSGRTDTQYFGPGTRLTVL.

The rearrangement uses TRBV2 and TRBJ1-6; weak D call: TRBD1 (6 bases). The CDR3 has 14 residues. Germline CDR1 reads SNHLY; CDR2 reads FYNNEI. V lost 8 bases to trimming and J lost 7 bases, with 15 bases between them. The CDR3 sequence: CASRGQYNNSPLHF. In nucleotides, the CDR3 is TGTGCCAGCCGTGGACAGTATAACAATTCACCCCTCCACTTT.

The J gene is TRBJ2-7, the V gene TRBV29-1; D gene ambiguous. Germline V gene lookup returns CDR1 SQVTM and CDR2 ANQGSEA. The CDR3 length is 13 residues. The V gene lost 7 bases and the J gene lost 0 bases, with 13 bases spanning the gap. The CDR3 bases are TGCAGCGCCGTGACTGCCAGCTCCTACGAGCAGTACTTC. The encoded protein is CSAVTASSYEQYF.